This TCR beta chain was captured by sequencing in a study of shared T cell receptors in the human thymus. V was clipped by 5 bases and J by 5 bases; unmatched bases: 2. Germline CDR1 SNHLY, CDR2 FYNNEI. CDR3 length equals 14 residues. Libraries were prepared by immunoSEQ multiplex PCR; TCRdb keeps only in-frame clonotypes and omits some of them. The sample lists 600,000 or so clones, approximately 87% occurring once. These sequences were also reported in another study, on human thymus T cells.

The TCR originated in a boy younger than two with a congenital heart defect. The sequenced sample consisted of thymocytes. V usage is TRBV2 and J usage is TRBJ2-7; 14 bases align to TRBD2. Here the CDR3 reads CASSPGLAGDEQYF. The CDR3 region has the DNA TGTGCCAGCAGTCCGGGACTAGCGGGAGACGAGCAGTACTTC.